This T cell receptor (beta chain) came from a study of blood T cell repertoires in COVID-19. Study-level information: Acute and convalescent COVID-19 specimens originated in the United States, Italy and Spain. Sample material is recorded as cDNA or gDNA derived from T cells, B-cell-depleted T cells, or PBMCs.

The V and J ends lost 0 bases and 8 bases respectively, with 10 bases between them. Germline CDR1 and CDR2: MNHEY and SMNVEV (reference sequence). This CDR3 comprises 14 residues. This clone has a single count. Source study methods: Nucleated cell number was recorded as an estimate derived from reference gene primer amplification. This table comes from immunoSEQ multiplex PCR, and its TCRdb copy is limited to in-frame clones, with some not included. The V and J calls and the clone size are those of that table, but D and trimming were determined from the DNA. The table shows 150,000 to 200,000 clones, with 79% occurring only once.

The rearrangement links TRBV27 to TRBJ2-2; a weak D match, TRBD2 (6 bases). This TCR came from a man between 60 and 70 years old with active or convalescent COVID-19. Sequenced: peripheral blood. CDR3 nucleotide sequence: TGTGCCAGCAGTTTATCCGGGGGAGGAGGGGAGCTGTTTTTT. Residues: CASSLSGGGGELFF.